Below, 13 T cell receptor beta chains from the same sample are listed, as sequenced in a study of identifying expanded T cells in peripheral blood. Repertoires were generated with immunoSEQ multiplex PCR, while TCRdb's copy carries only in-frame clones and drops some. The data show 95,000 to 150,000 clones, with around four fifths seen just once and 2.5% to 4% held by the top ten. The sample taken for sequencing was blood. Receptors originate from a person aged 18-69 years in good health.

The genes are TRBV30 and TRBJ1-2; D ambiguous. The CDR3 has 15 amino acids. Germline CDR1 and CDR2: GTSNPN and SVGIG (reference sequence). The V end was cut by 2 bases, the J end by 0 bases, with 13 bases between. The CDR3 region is CAWSTPRGANYGYTF. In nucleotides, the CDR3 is TGTGCCTGGAGTACTCCCCGGGGAGCTAACTATGGCTACACCTTC.

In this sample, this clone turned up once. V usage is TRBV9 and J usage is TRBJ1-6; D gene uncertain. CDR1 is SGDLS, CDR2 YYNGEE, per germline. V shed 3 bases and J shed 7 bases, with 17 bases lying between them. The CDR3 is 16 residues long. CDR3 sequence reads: CASSALAGDNNSPLHF. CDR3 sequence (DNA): TGTGCCAGCAGCGCGTTAGCAGGAGACAACAATTCACCCCTCCACTTT.

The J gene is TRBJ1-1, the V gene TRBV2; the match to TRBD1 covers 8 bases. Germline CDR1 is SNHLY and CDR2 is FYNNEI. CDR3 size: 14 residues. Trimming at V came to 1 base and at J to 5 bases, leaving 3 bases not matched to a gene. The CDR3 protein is CASSEGRGLTEAFF. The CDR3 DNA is TGTGCCAGCAGTGAAGGCAGGGGGCTGACTGAAGCTTTCTTT.

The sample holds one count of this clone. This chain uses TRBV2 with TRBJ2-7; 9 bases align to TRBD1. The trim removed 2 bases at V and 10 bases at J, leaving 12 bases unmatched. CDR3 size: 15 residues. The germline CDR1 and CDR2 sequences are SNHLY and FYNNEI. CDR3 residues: CASSETGTGSPVQYF. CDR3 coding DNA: TGTGCCAGCAGTGAAACCGGGACAGGGTCCCCCGTACAGTACTTC.

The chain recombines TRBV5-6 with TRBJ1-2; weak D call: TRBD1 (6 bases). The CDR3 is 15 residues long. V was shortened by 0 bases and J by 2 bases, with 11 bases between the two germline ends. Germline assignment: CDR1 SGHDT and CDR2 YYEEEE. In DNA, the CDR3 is TGTGCCAGCAGCTTGGATTGGACAGTCAACTATGGCTACACCTTC. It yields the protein CASSLDWTVNYGYTF.

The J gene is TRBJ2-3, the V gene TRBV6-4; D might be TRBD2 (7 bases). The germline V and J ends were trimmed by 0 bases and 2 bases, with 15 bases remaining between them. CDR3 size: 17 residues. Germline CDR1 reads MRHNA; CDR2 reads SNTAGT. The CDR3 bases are TGTGCCAGCAGTGACTCGAGGGGGGGAGGTGACACAGATACGCAGTATTTT. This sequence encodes CASSDSRGGGDTDTQYF.

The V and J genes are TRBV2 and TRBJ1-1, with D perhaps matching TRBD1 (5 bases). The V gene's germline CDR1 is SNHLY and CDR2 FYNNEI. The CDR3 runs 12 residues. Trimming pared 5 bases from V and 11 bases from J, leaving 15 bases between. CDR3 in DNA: TGTGCCAGCAGTCGAATCCCGGGGGACGCTTTCTTT. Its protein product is CASSRIPGDAFF.

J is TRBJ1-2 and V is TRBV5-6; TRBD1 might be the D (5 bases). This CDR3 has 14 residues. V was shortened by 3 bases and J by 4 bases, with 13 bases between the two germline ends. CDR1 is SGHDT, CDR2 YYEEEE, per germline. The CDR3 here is CASSSPEGSYGYTF. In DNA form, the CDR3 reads TGTGCCAGCAGCTCGCCGGAGGGGTCCTATGGCTACACCTTC.

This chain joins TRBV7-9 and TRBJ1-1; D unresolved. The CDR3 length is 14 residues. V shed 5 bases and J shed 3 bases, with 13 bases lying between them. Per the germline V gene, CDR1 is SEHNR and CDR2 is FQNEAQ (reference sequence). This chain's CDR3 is CASSLRVSDTEAFF. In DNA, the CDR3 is TGTGCCAGCAGCCTAAGGGTATCCGACACTGAAGCTTTCTTT. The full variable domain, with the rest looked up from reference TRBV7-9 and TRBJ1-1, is DTGVSQNPRHKITKRGQNVTFRCDPISEHNRLYWYRQTLGQGPEFLTYFQNEAQLEKSRLLSDRFSAERPKGSFSTLEIQRTEQGDSAMYLCASSLRVSDTEAFFGQGTRLTVV.

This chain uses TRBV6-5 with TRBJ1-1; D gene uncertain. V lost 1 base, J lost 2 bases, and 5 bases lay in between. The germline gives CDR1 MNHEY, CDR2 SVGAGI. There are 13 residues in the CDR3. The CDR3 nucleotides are TGTGCCAGCAGTTACTTCCAAAACACTGAAGCTTTCTTT. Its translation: CASSYFQNTEAFF.

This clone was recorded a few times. Here the CDR3 reads CASSQGTVRGYEAFF. Here the CDR3 DNA reads TGCGCCAGCAGCCAAGGGACGGTCCGGGGGTATGAAGCTTTCTTT. The rearrangement joins TRBV4-1 to TRBJ1-1, with D perhaps TRBD1 (5 bases). The germline V gene has CDR1 MGHRA and CDR2 YSYEKL. CDR3 size: 15 residues. V was pared by 1 base and J by 7 bases, with 16 bases between.

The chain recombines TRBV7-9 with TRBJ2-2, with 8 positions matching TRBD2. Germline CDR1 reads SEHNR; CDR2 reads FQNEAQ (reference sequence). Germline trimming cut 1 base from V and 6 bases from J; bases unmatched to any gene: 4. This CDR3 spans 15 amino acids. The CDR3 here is CASSLVPGRAGELFF. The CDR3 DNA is TGTGCCAGCAGCTTAGTCCCCGGGAGGGCCGGGGAGCTGTTTTTT.

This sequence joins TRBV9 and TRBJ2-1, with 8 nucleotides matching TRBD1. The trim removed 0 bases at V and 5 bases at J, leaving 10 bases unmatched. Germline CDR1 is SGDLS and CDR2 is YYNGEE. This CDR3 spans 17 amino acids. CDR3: CASSVGGWTGTNNEQFF. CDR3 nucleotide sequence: TGTGCCAGCAGCGTAGGAGGTTGGACAGGGACGAACAATGAGCAGTTCTTC.